The 7 T cell receptor beta chains reported below all come from one sample, sequenced in a study of blood T cell repertoires in COVID-19. TCRdb keeps only in-frame clones here, not all; method: immunoSEQ multiplex PCR. This table has a few hundred thousand clones, about nine tenths appearing once. Sequenced: peripheral blood. The receptors derive from a man aged 45-65 years with acute or convalescent COVID-19.

The chain links TRBV6-6 to TRBJ2-2; TRBD1 matches at 8 bases. This CDR3 contains 17 residues. Germline-derived CDR1 and CDR2 are MNHNY and SVGAGI (reference sequence). Trimming at V came to 5 bases and at J to 3 bases, leaving 11 bases not matched to a gene. For the CDR3, the DNA is TGTGCCAGCAGTCCCCCGGCAGGGGGCGGTGACACCGGGGAGCTGTTTTTT. Residues: CASSPPAGGGDTGELFF.

This sequence joins TRBV11-2 and TRBJ1-1; 7 bases agree with TRBD1. Germline V gene sequence: CDR1 SGHAT, CDR2 FQNNGV. The junction had 4 bases not matched to a gene; V was cut back by 5 bases and J by 4 bases. The CDR3 is 13 amino acids. The CDR3 region has the DNA TGTGCCAGCAGCCTTCCAGGGGGCACTGAAGCTTTCTTT. Translation gives CASSLPGGTEAFF.

The chain couples TRBV6-5 to TRBJ2-3, with D perhaps matching TRBD1 (6 bases). Looked up from germline, CDR1 is MNHEY and CDR2 is SVGAGI. V was trimmed by 7 bases and J by 0 bases, leaving 14 bases between them. This CDR3 is built from 15 residues. The CDR3 loop is CASIRGTPSTDTQYF. In nucleotides, the CDR3 is TGTGCCAGCATAAGGGGGACCCCTAGCACAGATACGCAGTATTTT.

This clone was seen a single time. The chain has TRBV3-1 (or the pseudogene TRBV3-2) and TRBJ2-2; the match to TRBD2 covers 10 bases. The V segment lost 1 base and the J segment 1 base; nucleotides outside the gene matches: 0. The CDR3 runs to 16 residues. CDR1 LGHDT and CDR2 YNNKEL come from the germline V gene (reference sequence). As DNA, the CDR3 is TGTGCCAGCAGCCAAGGACTAGCGGGGAACACCGGGGAGCTGTTTTTT. Its translation is CASSQGLAGNTGELFF.

The rearrangement uses TRBV19 and TRBJ1-3, with D perhaps matching TRBD1 (6 bases). The length of the CDR3 is 16 residues. V gave up 4 bases and J gave up 6 bases, with 19 bases separating them. The V gene's germline CDR1 is LNHDA and CDR2 SQIVND (reference sequence). The CDR3 nucleotides read TGTGCCAGTAGTAGAGACTCCAGGGGCAACGAAAACACCATATATTTT. It specifies CASSRDSRGNENTIYF.

The V call is TRBV18, the J call TRBJ2-1; the D is unclear. The CDR3 runs to 15 residues. Trimming took 3 bases from V and 1 from J, leaving 10 bases between them. CDR1 KGHSH and CDR2 LQKENI come from the germline V gene. This chain's CDR3 is CASSPSQVSYNEQFF. The CDR3 DNA is TGTGCCAGCTCACCGAGCCAGGTATCCTACAATGAGCAGTTCTTC. The full variable domain, with the rest looked up from reference TRBV18 and TRBJ2-1, is NAGVMQNPRHLVRRRGQEARLRCSPMKGHSHVYWYRQLPEEGLKFMVYLQKENIIDESGMPKERFSAEFPKEGPSILRIQQVVRGDSAAYFCASSPSQVSYNEQFFGPGTRLTVL.

The count of this clone is one. This sequence joins TRBV24-1 and TRBJ1-5; tentatively, D is TRBD1 (6 bases). Trimming removed 2 bases at V and 0 bases at J, with 13 bases between. Per the germline V gene, CDR1 is KGHDR and CDR2 is SFDVKD. CDR3 size: 17 residues. The CDR3 bases are TGTGCCACCAGTGATTACAGGGCACCTTATAGCAATCAGCCCCAGCATTTT. Its translation is CATSDYRAPYSNQPQHF.